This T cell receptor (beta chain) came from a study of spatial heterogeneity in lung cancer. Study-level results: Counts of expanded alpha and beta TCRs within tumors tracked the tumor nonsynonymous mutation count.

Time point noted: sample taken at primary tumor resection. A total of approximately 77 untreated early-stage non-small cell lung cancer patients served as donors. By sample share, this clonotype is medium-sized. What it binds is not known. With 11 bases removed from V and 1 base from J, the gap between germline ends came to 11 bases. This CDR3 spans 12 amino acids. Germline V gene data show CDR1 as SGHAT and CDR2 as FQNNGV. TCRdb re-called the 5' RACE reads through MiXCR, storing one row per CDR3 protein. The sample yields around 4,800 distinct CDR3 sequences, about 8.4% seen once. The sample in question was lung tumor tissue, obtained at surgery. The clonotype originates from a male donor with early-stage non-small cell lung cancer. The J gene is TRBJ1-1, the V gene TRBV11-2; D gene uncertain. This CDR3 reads CADSDGNTEAFF. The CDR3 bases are TGTGCCGACTCGGACGGGAACACTGAAGCTTTCTTT. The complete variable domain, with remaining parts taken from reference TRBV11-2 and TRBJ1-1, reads EAGVAQSPRYKIIEKRQSVAFWCNPISGHATLYWYQQILGQGPKLLIQFQNNGVVDDSQLPKDRFSAERLKGVDSTLKIQPAKLEDSAVYLCADSDGNTEAFFGQGTRLTVV.